These T cell receptor beta chains were read from a single sample in a study of identifying expanded T cells in peripheral blood. This table comes from immunoSEQ multiplex PCR, and its TCRdb copy is limited to in-frame clones, with some not included. The repertoire holds 80,000 to 90,000 clones, with around 88% as singletons. Sequencing used blood. The receptors shown here come from a person between 18 and 75 years old in good health. The CDR3 runs from the conserved cysteine through the conserved F or W. The D gene is left open where the match is weak. Clone sizes are given selectively: once, few, many, or a class where the clone is expanded.

abundance	d_gene	j_gene	v_gene	CDR3nt	CDR3aa
once	-	TRBJ2-5	TRBV6-5	TGTGCCAGCTGTAACTGGCCCGGAGGCGGCCAGTACTTC	CASCNWPGGGQYF
-	-	TRBJ2-5	TRBV7-9	TGTGCCAGCAGCTTGGGGTACAGGGAACTGGGCGAGACCCAGTACTTC	CASSLGYRELGETQYF
-	-	TRBJ1-2	TRBV15	TGTGCCACCAGCAGGATGGGGGGTGGCTACACCTTC	CATSRMGGGYTF
-	-	TRBJ2-7	TRBV27	TGTGCCAGCAGGTCCCCCCGCGGGGCCGGGGAGCAGTACTTC	CASRSPRGAGEQYF
few	-	TRBJ2-7	TRBV4-1	TGCGCCAGCAGTCCTCCTGACAGGACCTACGAGCAGTACTTC	CASSPPDRTYEQYF
-	-	TRBJ2-7	TRBV19	TGTGCCAGTAGAGAGGGGACAACGCAATCCTACGAGCAGTACTTC	CASREGTTQSYEQYF
-	TRBD1	TRBJ1-4	TRBV6-5	TGTGCCAGCCGGGGACAGGGTAATGAAAAACTGTTTTTT	CASRGQGNEKLFF
-	-	TRBJ1-3	TRBV4-3	TGCGCCAGCAGCCAAGAATTAACGGCCTCTGGAAACACCATATATTTT	CASSQELTASGNTIYF
-	-	TRBJ1-4	TRBV7-9	TGTGCCAGCAGCCCGGGGGCAACGGGTGAAAAACTGTTTTTT	CASSPGATGEKLFF
-	-	TRBJ2-7	TRBV23-1	TGCGCCAGCATTAACCGGGAGCGGGGACATAAGCGCTACGAGCAGTACTTC	CASINRERGHKRYEQYF
-	-	TRBJ1-4	TRBV19	TGTGCCAGTAGCTTACCGGACCTGGGCAAACTGTTTTTT	CASSLPDLGKLFF
-	-	TRBJ1-1	TRBV7-8	TGTGCCAGCAGCTTAGCAATCGGACGAAACACTGAAGCTTTCTTT	CASSLAIGRNTEAFF
-	-	TRBJ1-1	TRBV11-2	TGTGCCAGCAGCTTAGATCTGGGAGTCACTGAAGCTTTCTTT	CASSLDLGVTEAFF
-	TRBD1	TRBJ1-2	TRBV19	TGTGCCAGTAATGGTCCAGGGGGGGTCTATGGCTACACCTTC	CASNGPGGVYGYTF
-	-	TRBJ2-2	TRBV18	TGTGCCAGCTCACCCCGCACTGATGAACAACAGGCGACCGGGGAGCTGTTTTTT	CASSPRTDEQQATGELFF
once	-	TRBJ1-1	TRBV2	TGTGCCAGCAGTTCAGGGGCGAACACTGAAGCTTTCTTT	CASSSGANTEAFF
-	-	TRBJ2-1	TRBV4-1	TGCGCCAGCAGCCAAGAAGGTGTATTCGGGAGTGAGCAGTTCTTC	CASSQEGVFGSEQFF
-	TRBD1	TRBJ1-1	TRBV6-5	TGTGCCAGCAGGGACAGGGAGAACACTGAAGCTTTCTTT	CASRDRENTEAFF
-	-	TRBJ2-7	TRBV7-8	TGTGCCAGCAGCGGACCGATGCTACGCGAGCAGTACTTC	CASSGPMLREQYF
-	-	TRBJ1-1	TRBV27	TGTGCCAGCAGTGGCCCCCTGAACACTGAAGCTTTCTTT	CASSGPLNTEAFF
-	-	TRBJ1-2	TRBV7-9	TGTGCCAGCAGCCCCCAGTCGGGGGGCGATGGCTACACCTTC	CASSPQSGGDGYTF
once	-	TRBJ1-2	TRBV4-3	TGCGCCAGCAGCCAAGATTGGAACAGCCCCTTGAGGACCTTC	CASSQDWNSPLRTF
-	TRBD2	TRBJ2-3	TRBV19	TGTGCCAGTAGTATTGTTTCTAGCGGGAGACGGTGGGACACAGATACGCAGTATTTT	CASSIVSSGRRWDTDTQYF
once	-	TRBJ2-1	TRBV5-1	TGCGCCAGCAGCTTGGGGGGCTACTACAATGAGCAGTTCTTC	CASSLGGYYNEQFF
once	-	TRBJ1-3	TRBV19	TGTGCCAGTACTAAGGGCCGAAACTCTGGAAACACCATATATTTT	CASTKGRNSGNTIYF
-	-	TRBJ2-1	TRBV19	TGTGCCAGTAGTCACACAGGTCAGAGCTCCTACAATGAGCAGTTCTTC	CASSHTGQSSYNEQFF
-	-	TRBJ2-5	TRBV7-2	TGTGCCAGCAGCTTTTTCACTTTGGAGCGAGAGACCCAGTACTTC	CASSFFTLERETQYF
-	-	TRBJ1-1	TRBV5-1	TGCGCCAGCAGCTTGGAGGTAGGGCGGGGAACTGAAGCTTTCTTT	CASSLEVGRGTEAFF
-	TRBD1	TRBJ2-7	TRBV11-2	TGTGCCAGCAGCTACAGGGGTTCCTACGAGCAGTACTTC	CASSYRGSYEQYF
-	TRBD1	TRBJ1-4	TRBV19	TGTGCCAGTAGTAGACGGACAGGGTCTAATGAAAAACTGTTTTTT	CASSRRTGSNEKLFF
-	TRBD1	TRBJ1-5	TRBV5-8	TGTGCCAGCAGCTTCCGGGACAGGAGGGACCAGCCCCAGCATTTT	CASSFRDRRDQPQHF
-	TRBD2	TRBJ2-3	TRBV30	TGTGCCTGGACTCCGGGACTAGCAGTAGATACGCAGTATTTT	CAWTPGLAVDTQYF
-	TRBD2	TRBJ2-5	TRBV6-5	TGTGCCAGCAGTCAGGGACTAGAGCAAGAGACCCAGTACTTC	CASSQGLEQETQYF
-	TRBD1	TRBJ2-3	TRBV7-3	TGTGCCAGCAGCACAGGGGTGATGGCAGATACGCAGTATTTT	CASSTGVMADTQYF
-	TRBD1	TRBJ2-7	TRBV10-3	TGTGCCATCAGTGAAACAGGGGCAACCTACGAGCAGTACTTC	CAISETGATYEQYF
once	-	TRBJ1-4	TRBV18	TGTGCCAGCTCTCCGGACACAGATGCAACTAATGAAAAACTGTTTTTT	CASSPDTDATNEKLFF
once	TRBD1	TRBJ2-2	TRBV2	TGTGCCAGCAGAGAAGGACAGGGCCCCGCTTTCAGCGTCACCGGGGAGCTGTTTTTT	CASREGQGPAFSVTGELFF
-	-	TRBJ2-3	TRBV10-2	TGCGCCAGCAGTGAGACCCGGTTCGGAGATACGCAGTATTTT	CASSETRFGDTQYF
-	-	TRBJ1-3	TRBV7-7	TGTGCCAGCAGCCGGGGTTTGACGGGAAACACCATATATTTT	CASSRGLTGNTIYF
-	-	TRBJ1-3	TRBV6-1	TGTGCCAGCAACTCAGGGGAGGGTGGAAACACCATATATTTT	CASNSGEGGNTIYF
-	TRBD1	TRBJ2-7	TRBV6-1	TGTGCCAGCAGTGAAGATGGACAGGCCGGAACCTACGAGCAGTACTTC	CASSEDGQAGTYEQYF
-	TRBD1	TRBJ2-7	TRBV5-5	TGTGCCAGCAGCATAAACCTGCAGGGGGCATTCGAGCAGTACTTC	CASSINLQGAFEQYF
-	TRBD1	TRBJ1-1	TRBV11-3	TGTGCCAGCAGCTCCGCATTTCGACAGGGAATCAACACTGAAGCTTTCTTT	CASSSAFRQGINTEAFF
few	-	TRBJ2-7	TRBV7-9	TGTGCCAGCAGCTCCTGGATATCGAGGGGGCAGTACTTC	CASSSWISRGQYF
-	-	TRBJ2-7	TRBV6-5	TGTGCCAGCAGGCGGGGATTAAGCTCCTACGAGCAGTACTTC	CASRRGLSSYEQYF
-	-	TRBJ1-5	TRBV11-2	TGTGCCAGCAGCTTAGGTCCAGGGATGAATCAGCCCCAGCATTTT	CASSLGPGMNQPQHF
-	-	TRBJ1-1	TRBV30	TGTGCCTCAAAGGGACTGAAGAACACTGAAGCTTTCTTT	CASKGLKNTEAFF
-	-	TRBJ1-3	TRBV4-1	TGCGCCAGCAGCCAAGAGCTAGCGGTCTCTGGAAACACCATATATTTT	CASSQELAVSGNTIYF
once	-	TRBJ1-2	TRBV7-9	TGTGCCAGCAGCTTAGAAGGGTCGGCTGGTGGCTACACCTTC	CASSLEGSAGGYTF
-	-	TRBJ1-4	TRBV18	TGTGCCAGCTCACGAAATAACGATGAAAAACTGTTTTTT	CASSRNNDEKLFF
-	TRBD1	TRBJ2-7	TRBV9	TGTGCCAGCAGCCCTGAAGCGGGACAGGGGGTCTACGAGCAGTACTTC	CASSPEAGQGVYEQYF
-	TRBD1	TRBJ1-2	TRBV5-1	TGCGCCAGCAGCTTCGGACAGGGGGGTTATGGCTACACCTTC	CASSFGQGGYGYTF
-	-	TRBJ1-2	TRBV6-6	TGTGCCAGCAGTTCCGGGACCCCCGAGGGGGGCTACACCTTC	CASSSGTPEGGYTF